This entry lists 23 T cell receptor beta chains sequenced from one sample in a study of CD8 T cells in ankylosing spondylitis. TCRdb passed the 5' RACE reads through MiXCR, listing each CDR3 protein once. This table holds about 7,900 distinct CDR3 sequences, under 4% found once. The sequencing input was blood, either unsorted or a sorted T cell fraction (not recorded which). Every receptor here comes from a female donor with ankylosing spondylitis or in good health (not recorded which).

The genes are TRBV9 and TRBJ2-4; 9 nucleotides agree with TRBD1. Trimming cost V 3 bases and J 9 bases; bases outside gene matches: 13. The CDR3 has 16 residues. Per germline, CDR1 SGDLS and CDR2 YYNGEE. This CDR3 reads CASSADGTGRGSIQYF. CDR3 coding DNA: TGTGCCAGCAGCGCTGATGGGACAGGGCGCGGGAGCATTCAGTACTTC.

This clonotype has at least ten counts. The chain uses TRBV9 and TRBJ2-3; 7 nucleotides align to TRBD2. The CDR3 is 15 residues long. CDR1 is SGDLS and CDR2 is YYNGEE in the germline V gene. After removal of 0 bases from V and 4 bases from J, the junction contained 5 bases not matched to a gene. The CDR3 bases are TGTGCCAGCAGCGTAGCGGGACTACCCCCAGATACGCAGTATTTT. This sequence encodes CASSVAGLPPDTQYF.

This clonotype is medium-sized (0.01 to 0.1%). This rearrangement joins TRBV9 to TRBJ1-2; TRBD1 matches at 10 bases. The J segment lost 2 bases and the V segment lost 3 bases, leaving 4 bases of the junction unmatched. The germline V gene has CDR1 SGDLS and CDR2 YYNGEE. The length of the CDR3 is 15 residues. The CDR3 region is CASSGGTGVNYGYTF. CDR3 in DNA: TGTGCCAGCAGCGGAGGGACAGGGGTGAACTATGGCTACACCTTC.

This clonotype was picked up many times. The rearrangement joins TRBV9 to TRBJ1-1, with TRBD1 matching over 7 bases. The CDR3 extends over 14 amino acids. The V segment lost 4 bases and the J segment 5 bases; nucleotides outside the gene matches: 8. Germline lookup yields CDR1 SGDLS and CDR2 YYNGEE. The CDR3 nucleotides are TGTGCCAGCAGCCCCCGAAAGACAGGGACTGAAGCTTTCTTT. This sequence encodes CASSPRKTGTEAFF.

Many counts were recorded for this clonotype. The V call is TRBV9, the J call TRBJ2-1, with a weak D call TRBD2 (5 bases). The ends were cut back, 6 bases at V and 7 bases at J, with 20 bases in the middle. The germline CDR1 and CDR2 sequences are SGDLS and YYNGEE. This CDR3 contains 15 residues. The CDR3 DNA follows: TGTGCCAGCAACCCTTTACCCGGTCGGGGAAATGAGCAGTTCTTC. Translation gives CASNPLPGRGNEQFF.

The sample holds many counts of this clonotype. This sequence joins TRBV9 and TRBJ2-1, with 14 bases matching TRBD2. The V gene end was trimmed by 3 bases and the J gene end by 9 bases; junction bases not matched to a gene: 5. The germline V gene encodes CDR1 SGDLS and CDR2 YYNGEE. The CDR3 has 15 residues. The CDR3 nucleotides read TGTGCCAGCAGCGAGACTAGCGGGGGGGCTGGTGAGCAGTTCTTC. Translated: CASSETSGGAGEQFF.

This clonotype has at least ten counts. J is TRBJ2-7 and V is TRBV9; D is perhaps TRBD1 (6 bases). V dropped 5 bases and J dropped 3 bases, with 15 bases sitting between them. The CDR3 runs to 14 residues. Germline CDR1 reads SGDLS; CDR2 reads YYNGEE. The CDR3 DNA follows: TGTGCCAGCAGTAACAGGGATCAAGGCTACGAGCAGTACTTC. Translation: CASSNRDQGYEQYF.

This clonotype rates as medium-sized. CDR3 sequence: CASSVVDREETQYF. In DNA form, the CDR3 reads TGTGCCAGCAGCGTAGTGGACAGAGAAGAGACCCAGTACTTC. The chain carries TRBV9 and TRBJ2-5, with D possibly matching TRBD1 (6 bases). The V end lost 0 bases, the J end lost 3 bases, and 9 bases lay between the germline ends. Looked up from germline, CDR1 is SGDLS and CDR2 is YYNGEE. This CDR3 is built from 14 residues.

This clonotype was recorded many times. This may stem from a read error, because a much larger clone lies one nucleotide away. This sequence joins TRBV9 and TRBJ2-1, with D unresolved. The V gene's germline CDR1 is SGDLS and CDR2 YYNGEE. There are 11 residues in the CDR3. Trimming removed 1 base from V and 4 bases from J, with 0 bases in between. CDR3 in amino acids: CASSVYNEQFF. The CDR3 DNA reads TGTGCCAGCAGCGTATACAATGAGCAGTTCTTC. The whole variable domain, filled in from reference TRBV9 and TRBJ2-1, reads DSGVTQTPKHLITATGQRVTLRCSPRSGDLSVYWYQQSLDQGLQFLIQYYNGEERAKGNILERFSAQQFPDLHSELNLSSLELGDSALYFCASSVYNEQFFGPGTRLTVL.

This clonotype was observed at least ten times. The chain employs TRBV9 and TRBJ2-7; no reliable D call. The CDR3 loop spans 14 amino acids. V lost 0 bases and J lost 5, with 12 bases in between. Germline CDR1 SGDLS, CDR2 YYNGEE. CDR3 sequence: CASSVGGGWDEQYF. The DNA for the CDR3 is TGTGCCAGCAGCGTAGGAGGCGGTTGGGACGAGCAGTACTTC.

This clonotype was counted at least ten times. The rearrangement links TRBV9 to TRBJ2-7; TRBD2 matches at 12 bases. This CDR3 has 17 residues. The germline V gene encodes CDR1 SGDLS and CDR2 YYNGEE. With 0 bases clipped from V and 7 bases from J, the junction kept 11 bases outside the gene matches. In DNA form, the CDR3 reads TGTGCCAGCAGCGTAGGGAGGGGACTAGCGGGCTCGGAGGAGCAGTACTTC. Its translation: CASSVGRGLAGSEEQYF.

The V call is TRBV9, the J call TRBJ1-1; TRBD1 might be the D (5 bases). This CDR3 is built from 14 residues. CDR1 is SGDLS and CDR2 is YYNGEE in the germline V gene. Deletions cut 0 bases from V and 6 bases from J, with 12 bases between. The CDR3 spells CASSVGDGVAEAFF. The CDR3 coding sequence is TGTGCCAGCAGCGTAGGGGACGGGGTAGCTGAAGCTTTCTTT.

This clonotype came up many times. J is TRBJ2-7 and V is TRBV9; tentative D call: TRBD2 (6 bases). V was pared by 0 bases and J by 5 bases, with 18 bases between. Germline V gives CDR1 SGDLS, CDR2 YYNGEE. There are 16 residues in the CDR3. CDR3 sequence: CASSVGSRGGGNEQYF. Here the CDR3 DNA reads TGTGCCAGCAGCGTAGGGTCCCGTGGTGGCGGGAACGAGCAGTACTTC.

This clonotype has a count of ten or more. The rearrangement joins TRBV9 to TRBJ1-1; 12 nucleotides match TRBD1. V was pared by 1 base and J by 4 bases, with 2 bases of the junction left unmatched. The CDR3 extends over 15 amino acids. The V gene's germline CDR1 is SGDLS and CDR2 YYNGEE. The CDR3 DNA sequence: TGTGCCAGCAGCGTAAGGGGACAGGGGGCCACTGAAGCTTTCTTT. The encoded protein is CASSVRGQGATEAFF.

In its sample, this clonotype is medium-sized. The chain couples TRBV9 to TRBJ2-1, with no clear D. Germline CDR1 and CDR2: SGDLS and YYNGEE. The CDR3 consists of 12 residues. The V gene lost 0 bases and the J gene lost 7 bases, with 5 bases spanning the gap. The CDR3 here is CASSVGSNEQFF. The CDR3 DNA follows: TGTGCCAGCAGCGTAGGTTCGAATGAGCAGTTCTTC.

By share, this clonotype counts as medium-sized. This chain connects TRBV9 to TRBJ1-2; tentatively, D is TRBD1 (5 bases). Germline-derived CDR1 and CDR2 are SGDLS and YYNGEE. This CDR3 has 13 residues. V shed 6 bases and J shed 6 bases, with 15 bases lying between them. CDR3 loop: CASTPGGGDGYTF. The CDR3 region has the DNA TGTGCCAGCACCCCAGGAGGAGGGGATGGCTACACCTTC.

This clonotype came up a few times. V gene TRBV9 combines with J gene TRBJ1-1; TRBD1 is a possible D gene (6 bases). There are 13 residues in the CDR3. Germline CDR1 SGDLS, CDR2 YYNGEE. Deletions cut 6 bases from V and 7 bases from J, with 16 bases between. The CDR3 is CASTPGGASEAFF. Here the CDR3 DNA reads TGTGCCAGCACCCCCGGGGGGGCAAGTGAAGCTTTCTTT.

This clonotype was counted at least ten times. The J gene is TRBJ1-2, the V gene TRBV9; D not certain. V dropped 3 bases and J dropped 0 bases, with 9 bases sitting between them. The CDR3 length is 14 residues. Germline lookup yields CDR1 SGDLS and CDR2 YYNGEE. CDR3: CASSATSPNYGYTF. CDR3 bases: TGTGCCAGCAGCGCTACGTCCCCTAACTATGGCTACACCTTC.

This clonotype is medium-sized in the sample. V and J are TRBV9 and TRBJ2-7; 8 positions match TRBD1. This CDR3 contains 16 residues. Trimming at V came to 4 bases and at J to 5 bases, leaving 14 bases not matched to a gene. Per the germline V gene, CDR1 is SGDLS and CDR2 is YYNGEE. CDR3 protein: CASSPRRQGPGNEQYF. CDR3 coding DNA: TGTGCCAGCAGCCCTCGTCGACAGGGGCCAGGGAACGAGCAGTACTTC. The whole variable domain, remainder taken from reference TRBV9 and TRBJ2-7, is DSGVTQTPKHLITATGQRVTLRCSPRSGDLSVYWYQQSLDQGLQFLIQYYNGEERAKGNILERFSAQQFPDLHSELNLSSLELGDSALYFCASSPRRQGPGNEQYFGPGTRLTVT.

This clonotype was seen repeatedly, ten times or more. The V and J genes are TRBV9 and TRBJ2-5; 7 bases fit TRBD2. Germline V gene lookup returns CDR1 SGDLS and CDR2 YYNGEE. CDR3 length: 18 amino acids. The junction had 16 bases not matched to a gene; V was cut back by 4 bases and J by 1 base. This CDR3 is CASSPGGGRGILQETQYF. The CDR3 DNA is TGTGCCAGCAGCCCCGGGGGAGGGCGGGGGATCCTCCAAGAGACCCAGTACTTC.

This clonotype was found many times. V gene TRBV9 combines with J gene TRBJ2-1, with TRBD2 matching over 11 bases. The junction had 4 bases not matched to a gene; V was cut back by 4 bases and J by 4 bases. The CDR3 spans 15 residues. Germline assignment: CDR1 SGDLS and CDR2 YYNGEE. This CDR3 is CASSPTSGVYNEQFF. The CDR3 DNA follows: TGTGCCAGCAGCCCGACTAGCGGGGTGTACAATGAGCAGTTCTTC.

In this sample, this clonotype is medium-sized (0.01 to 0.1%). An end of the junction does not agree with germline; a read error may underlie this. The chain carries TRBV9 and TRBJ1-2, with 9 bases identical to TRBD1. The germline V gene encodes CDR1 SGDLS and CDR2 YYNGEE. This CDR3 region has 15 residues. In DNA, the CDR3 is TGTGCCAGCAGAGTAGGGACAGGGAGTAACTATGGCTACACCTTC. Its translation is CASRVGTGSNYGYTF. Complete variable domain (other parts from reference TRBV9 and TRBJ1-2): DSGVTQTPKHLITATGQRVTLRCSPRSGDLSVYWYQQSLDQGLQFLIQYYNGEERAKGNILERFSAQQFPDLHSELNLSSLELGDSALYFCASRVGTGSNYGYTFGSGTRLTVV.

This clonotype was counted ten times or more. The V gene is TRBV9, the J gene TRBJ2-2, with 10 bases identical to TRBD2. Trimming at V came to 0 bases and at J to 3 bases, leaving 8 bases not matched to a gene. The CDR3 runs to 18 residues. The V gene's germline CDR1 is SGDLS and CDR2 YYNGEE. The CDR3 nucleotides are TGTGCCAGCAGCGTAGCGGGTAGCGGGGGGCCCTACACCGGGGAGCTGTTTTTT. The encoded protein is CASSVAGSGGPYTGELFF. The full variable domain, rest sourced from reference TRBV9 and TRBJ2-2, is DSGVTQTPKHLITATGQRVTLRCSPRSGDLSVYWYQQSLDQGLQFLIQYYNGEERAKGNILERFSAQQFPDLHSELNLSSLELGDSALYFCASSVAGSGGPYTGELFFGEGSRLTVL.